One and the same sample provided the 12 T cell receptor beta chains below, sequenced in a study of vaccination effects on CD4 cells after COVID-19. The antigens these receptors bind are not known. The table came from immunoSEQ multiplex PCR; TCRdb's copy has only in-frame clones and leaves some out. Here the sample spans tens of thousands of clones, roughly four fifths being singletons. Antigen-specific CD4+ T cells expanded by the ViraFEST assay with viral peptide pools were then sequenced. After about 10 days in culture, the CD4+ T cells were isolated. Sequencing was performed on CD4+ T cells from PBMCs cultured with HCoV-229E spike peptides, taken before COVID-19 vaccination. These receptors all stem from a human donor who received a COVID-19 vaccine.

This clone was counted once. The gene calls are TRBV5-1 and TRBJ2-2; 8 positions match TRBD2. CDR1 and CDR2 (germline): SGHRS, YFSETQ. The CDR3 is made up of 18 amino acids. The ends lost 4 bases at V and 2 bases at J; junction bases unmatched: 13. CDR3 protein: CASSPLSPGGVNTGELFF. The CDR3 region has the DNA TGCGCCAGCAGCCCTTTGTCCCCGGGGGGGGTTAACACCGGGGAGCTGTTTTTT.

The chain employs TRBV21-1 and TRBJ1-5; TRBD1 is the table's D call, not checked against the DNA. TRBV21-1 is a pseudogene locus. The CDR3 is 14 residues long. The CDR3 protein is CASIQGGYNQPQHF. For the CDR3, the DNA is TGTGCCAGTATCCAGGGGGGCTACAATCAGCCCCAGCATTTT.

The CDR3 protein is CASSTYNVLTF. The CDR3 DNA sequence: TGTGCCAGCAGTACCTACAACGTCCTGACTTTC. The V and J genes are TRBV6-5 and TRBJ2-6; D is uncertain. Germline CDR1 reads MNHEY; CDR2 reads SVGAGI. This CDR3 spans 11 amino acids. Trimming took 5 bases from V and 9 from J, leaving 5 bases between them.

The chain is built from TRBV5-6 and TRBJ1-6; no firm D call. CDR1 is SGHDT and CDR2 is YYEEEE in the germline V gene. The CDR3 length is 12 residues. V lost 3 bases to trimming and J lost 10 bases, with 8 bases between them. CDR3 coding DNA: TGTGCCAGCAGCTCCCCCGGGTCACCCCTCCACTTT. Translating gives CASSSPGSPLHF.

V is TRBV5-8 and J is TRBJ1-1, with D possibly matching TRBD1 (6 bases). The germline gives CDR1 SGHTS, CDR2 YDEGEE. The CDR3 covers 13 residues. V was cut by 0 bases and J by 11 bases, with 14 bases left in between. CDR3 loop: CASSLVQGGGAFF. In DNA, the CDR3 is TGTGCCAGCAGCTTGGTACAGGGCGGCGGTGCTTTCTTT.

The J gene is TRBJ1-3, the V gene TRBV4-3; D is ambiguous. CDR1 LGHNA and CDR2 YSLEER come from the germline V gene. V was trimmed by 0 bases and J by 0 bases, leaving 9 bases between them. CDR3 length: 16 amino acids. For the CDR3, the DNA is TGCGCCAGCAGCCAAGACAACAGAATCTCTGGAAACACCATATATTTT. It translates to CASSQDNRISGNTIYF.

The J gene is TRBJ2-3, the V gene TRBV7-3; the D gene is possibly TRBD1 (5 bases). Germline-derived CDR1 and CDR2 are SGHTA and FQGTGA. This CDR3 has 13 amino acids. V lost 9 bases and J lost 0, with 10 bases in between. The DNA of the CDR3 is TGTGCCAGTAGGCAGGGAAGCACAGATACGCAGTATTTT. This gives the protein CASRQGSTDTQYF.

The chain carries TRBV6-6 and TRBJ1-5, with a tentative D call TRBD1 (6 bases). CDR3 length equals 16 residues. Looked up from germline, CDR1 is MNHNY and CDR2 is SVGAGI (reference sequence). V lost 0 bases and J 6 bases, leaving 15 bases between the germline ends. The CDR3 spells CASSYSRTEGIQPQHF. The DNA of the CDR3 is TGTGCCAGCAGTTACTCGCGGACAGAGGGAATTCAGCCCCAGCATTTT.

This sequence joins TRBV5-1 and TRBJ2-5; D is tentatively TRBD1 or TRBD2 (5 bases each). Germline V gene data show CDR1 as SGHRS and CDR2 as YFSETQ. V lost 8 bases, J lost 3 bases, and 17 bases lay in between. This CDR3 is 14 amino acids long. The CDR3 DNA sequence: TGCGCCAGTCAAACCGGGACCAACAAAGAGACCCAGTACTTC. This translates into CASQTGTNKETQYF. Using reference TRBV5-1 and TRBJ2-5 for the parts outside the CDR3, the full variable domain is KAGVTQTPRYLIKTRGQQVTLSCSPISGHRSVSWYQQTPGQGLQFLFEYFSETQRNKGNFPGRFSGRQFSNSRSEMNVSTLELGDSALYLCASQTGTNKETQYFGPGTRLLVL.

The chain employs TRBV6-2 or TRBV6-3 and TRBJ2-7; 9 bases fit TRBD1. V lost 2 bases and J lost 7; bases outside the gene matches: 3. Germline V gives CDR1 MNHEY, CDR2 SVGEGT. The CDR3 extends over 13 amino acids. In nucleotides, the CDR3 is TGTGCCAGCAGTTACGACAGGGGGGGGGAGCAGTACGTC. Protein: CASSYDRGGEQYV.

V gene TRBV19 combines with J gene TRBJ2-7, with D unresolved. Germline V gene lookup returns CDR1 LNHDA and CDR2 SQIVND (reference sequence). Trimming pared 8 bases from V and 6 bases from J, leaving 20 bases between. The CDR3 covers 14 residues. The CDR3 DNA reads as TGTGCCAGTCGCCCCACCCTTGAGGCCGGCGAGCAGTACGTC. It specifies CASRPTLEAGEQYV.

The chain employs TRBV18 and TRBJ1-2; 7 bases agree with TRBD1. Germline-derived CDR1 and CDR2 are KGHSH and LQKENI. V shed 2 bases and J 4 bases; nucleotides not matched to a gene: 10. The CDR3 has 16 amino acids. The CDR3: CASSPSGGGSVYGYTF. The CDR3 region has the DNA TGTGCCAGCTCACCAAGCGGAGGGGGCAGTGTCTATGGCTACACCTTC.